This TCR beta chain was retrieved from a study of T cells after yellow fever vaccination. About the study: Each low-cell-number fraction was prepared by means of SMART-Seq v4 Ultra Low Input. Notes on the study in general: Primary-vaccination clones mostly resurfaced post-booster (96% CD4, about 87% CD8).

This clonotype was recorded at least ten times. Its antigen remains unidentified. By 5'RACE template switching, TCR cDNA was produced, with a universal primer site and UMIs added in the process. TCRdb used MiXCR to reprocess the 5' RACE reads, holding one entry per CDR3 protein. The data hold about 360,000 distinct CDR3 sequences, with around 6.4% observed a single time. Germline loops: CDR1 GTSNPN, CDR2 SVGIG (reference sequence). Between the trimmed V and J ends, which lost 5 bases and 5 bases, there was a span of 27 bases. CDR3 size: 17 residues. The gene calls are TRBV30 and TRBJ2-5; D is perhaps TRBD1 (5 bases). The sequence was collected from a man aged 30-40 years who received the YFV17D yellow fever vaccine. The source was PBMCs, collected 5 days after the yellow fever booster vaccination. The CDR3 loop is CAWGASHLTQPGETQYF. Here the CDR3 DNA reads TGTGCCTGGGGGGCCTCTCACCTAACACAGCCTGGGGAGACCCAGTACTTC.